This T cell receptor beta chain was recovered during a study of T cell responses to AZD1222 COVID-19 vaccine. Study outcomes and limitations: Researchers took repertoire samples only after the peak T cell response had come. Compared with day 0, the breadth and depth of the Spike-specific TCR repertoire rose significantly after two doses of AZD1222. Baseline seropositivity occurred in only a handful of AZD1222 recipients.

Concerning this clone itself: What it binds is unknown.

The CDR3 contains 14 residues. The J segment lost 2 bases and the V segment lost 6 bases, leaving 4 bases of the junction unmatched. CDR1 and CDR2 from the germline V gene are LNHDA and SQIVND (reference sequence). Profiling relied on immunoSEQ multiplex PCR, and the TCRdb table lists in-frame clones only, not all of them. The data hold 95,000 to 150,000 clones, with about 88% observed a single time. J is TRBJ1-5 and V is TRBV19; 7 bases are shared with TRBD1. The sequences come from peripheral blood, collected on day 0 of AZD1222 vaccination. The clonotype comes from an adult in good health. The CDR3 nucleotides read TGTGCCAGTAGAGACAGGGTAGGCAATCAGCCCCAGCATTTT. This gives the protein CASRDRVGNQPQHF.